The 23 T cell receptor beta chains below all came from one sample that was sequenced in a study of blood T cell repertoires in COVID-19. Produced via immunoSEQ multiplex PCR; TCRdb's table is partial and in-frame only. The data hold hundreds of thousands of clones, with 80% to 90% observed a single time. Source material: peripheral blood. These TCRs come from a woman in her 30s with COVID-19, enrolled during active disease.

This sequence joins TRBV3-1 (or the pseudogene TRBV3-2) and TRBJ2-3, with D maybe TRBD2 (5 bases). The CDR3 consists of 14 residues. Per the germline V gene, CDR1 is LGHDT and CDR2 is YNNKEL (reference sequence). V lost 4 bases and J 1 base, leaving 9 bases between the germline ends. The CDR3 region is CASSLRERTDTQYF. CDR3 nucleotide sequence: TGTGCCAGCAGCCTAAGGGAGCGCACAGATACGCAGTATTTT.

V is TRBV24-1 and J is TRBJ1-1, with D unclear. V lost 5 bases to trimming and J lost 2 bases, with 11 bases between them. CDR1 and CDR2 from the germline V gene are KGHDR and SFDVKD. This CDR3 comprises 14 residues. The CDR3 DNA reads TGTGCCACCAGTGGGCCGCCCCCTAACACTGAAGCTTTCTTT. The encoded protein is CATSGPPPNTEAFF.

V gene TRBV6-2 or TRBV6-3 combines with J gene TRBJ1-5, with D possibly being TRBD1 (5 bases). CDR1 and CDR2 (germline): MNHEY, SVGEGT. This CDR3 is 15 amino acids long. Between the trimmed V and J ends, which lost 0 bases and 8 bases, there was a span of 14 bases. The CDR3 reads CASSYSGEGGEPQHF. DNA for the CDR3: TGTGCCAGCAGTTACTCGGGGGAGGGCGGGGAGCCCCAGCATTTT.

The chain couples TRBV4-2 to TRBJ1-2; weak D call: TRBD1 (6 bases). CDR3 length equals 15 residues. Germline CDR1 LGHNA, CDR2 YNFKEQ. Trimming removed 0 bases from V and 1 base from J, with 9 bases in between. The CDR3 sequence is CASSQEAQGNYGYTF. CDR3 in DNA: TGTGCCAGCAGCCAAGAAGCACAGGGTAACTATGGCTACACCTTC.

The chain carries TRBV7-2 and TRBJ2-5; no definite D call. CDR1 SGHTA and CDR2 FQGNSA come from the germline V gene. The CDR3 runs to 12 residues. V gave up 5 bases and J gave up 5 bases, with 9 bases separating them. CDR3 coding DNA: TGTGCCAGCAGCCCCCGCCGGGAGACCCAGTACTTC. This gives the protein CASSPRRETQYF.

The DNA for the CDR3 is TGTGCCAGCAGTGAACTCGGACAGAACACCGGGGAGCTGTTTTTT. This sequence encodes CASSELGQNTGELFF. The rearrangement joins TRBV6-1 to TRBJ2-2; possible D gene TRBD1, 5 bases. The CDR3 is 15 residues long. V lost 2 bases to trimming and J lost 1 base, with 8 bases between them. Germline V gives CDR1 MNHNS, CDR2 SASEGT.

This chain connects TRBV6-6 to TRBJ1-2, with unresolved D. This CDR3 has 13 amino acids. Germline V CDR1 and CDR2: MNHNY, SVGAGI (reference sequence). V dropped 5 bases and J dropped 3 bases, with 10 bases sitting between them. The CDR3 DNA is TGTGCCAGCAGTCCTTTCTCGGACTATGGCTACACCTTC. Encoded protein: CASSPFSDYGYTF.

V and J are TRBV7-6 and TRBJ2-1; 7 positions agree with TRBD2. Germline lookup yields CDR1 SGHVS and CDR2 FNYEAQ. CDR3 length: 13 residues. J lost 3 bases, V lost 6 bases, and 2 bases had no gene match. CDR3 DNA sequence: TGTGCCAGCAGACGGACTAGCTACAATGAGCAGTTCTTC. This encodes CASRRTSYNEQFF.

DNA of the CDR3: TGCGCCAGCAGTCCCAGACAGAACCAGAACTATGGCTACACCTTC. It is translated as CASSPRQNQNYGYTF. V usage is TRBV4-3 and J usage is TRBJ1-2; TRBD1 is a possible D gene (5 bases). Trimming took off 6 bases at V and 2 bases at J, with 16 bases between the two ends. The germline V gene encodes CDR1 LGHNA and CDR2 YSLEER. This CDR3 comprises 15 residues.

The chain has TRBV25-1 and TRBJ1-1; TRBD1 matches 7 bases. V lost 2 bases, J lost 1 base, and 4 bases stayed unmatched. Germline V CDR1 and CDR2: MGHDK, SYGVNS. The CDR3 sequence is 15 residues long. For the CDR3, the DNA is TGTGCCAGCAGTGAACCCGGGACAGCGAACACTGAAGCTTTCTTT. Translation: CASSEPGTANTEAFF.

The chain employs TRBV14 and TRBJ2-7; the D gene is possibly TRBD2 (5 bases). The CDR3 is made up of 17 amino acids. The germline V gene has CDR1 SGHDN and CDR2 FVKESK. With 0 bases removed from V and 2 bases from J, the gap between germline ends came to 17 bases. As DNA, the CDR3 is TGTGCCAGCAGCCAAGAAACCCGGGGATTAAGAACCTACGAGCAGTACGTC. Its translation: CASSQETRGLRTYEQYV.

The chain couples TRBV7-2 to TRBJ1-2, with 8 bases lining up with TRBD1. In germline, CDR1 is SGHTA, CDR2 FQGNSA. Germline trimming cut 2 bases from V and 5 bases from J; bases unmatched to any gene: 7. This CDR3 has 15 amino acids. Here the CDR3 DNA reads TGTGCCAGCAGCTTAACGCGGACAGGGAGATATGGCTACACCTTC. It specifies CASSLTRTGRYGYTF.

This clone was observed once. V and J are TRBV6-1 and TRBJ2-3, with D unclear. Germline-derived CDR1 and CDR2 are MNHNS and SASEGT. Trimming stripped 0 bases from V and 1 base from J, with 8 bases between. The CDR3 consists of 15 residues. In DNA, the CDR3 is TGTGCCAGCAGTGAAGCGGTGAGTCGCACAGATACGCAGTATTTT. Its protein product is CASSEAVSRTDTQYF.

The chain links TRBV19 to TRBJ2-2; D might be TRBD2 (6 bases). V dropped 3 bases and J dropped 2 bases, with 13 bases sitting between them. Germline lookup yields CDR1 LNHDA and CDR2 SQIVND (reference sequence). The CDR3 contains 16 residues. CDR3 protein: CASSMGRDFNTGELFF. The DNA for the CDR3 is TGTGCCAGTAGTATGGGGCGGGACTTCAACACCGGGGAGCTGTTTTTT.

The chain uses TRBV2 and TRBJ1-2; 7 nucleotides agree with TRBD1. Germline values: CDR1 SNHLY, CDR2 FYNNEI. V dropped 4 bases and J dropped 4; count of bases not matched to a gene: 6. The CDR3 runs 14 residues. The CDR3 reads CASSVQQGTYGYTF. CDR3 nucleotides: TGTGCCAGCAGTGTTCAACAGGGGACCTATGGCTACACCTTC.

The V and J genes are TRBV4-2 and TRBJ2-1; 8 nucleotides match TRBD2. In germline, CDR1 is LGHNA, CDR2 YNFKEQ. V shed 0 bases and J 4 bases; nucleotides not matched to a gene: 5. The CDR3 length is 16 residues. CDR3 in DNA: TGTGCCAGCAGCCAAGAAACTCGGGGGGGGTACAATGAGCAGTTCTTC. Residues: CASSQETRGGYNEQFF.

The chain links TRBV11-2 to TRBJ2-7; 8 nucleotides match TRBD1. Germline V CDR1 and CDR2: SGHAT, FQNNGV. The CDR3 has 14 amino acids. Trimming took 3 bases from V and 6 from J; bases not matched to a gene: 7. The CDR3 reads CASSLWGTGSEQYV. In DNA, the CDR3 is TGTGCCAGCAGCTTGTGGGGGACAGGCTCCGAGCAGTACGTC.

V and J are TRBV30 and TRBJ2-2, with D perhaps TRBD2 (5 bases). This CDR3 spans 13 amino acids. Germline assignment: CDR1 GTSNPN and CDR2 SVGIG (reference sequence). V was trimmed by 5 bases and J by 4 bases, leaving 11 bases between them. The CDR3 here is CAWGPRGTGELFF. The CDR3 DNA follows: TGTGCCTGGGGACCCCGGGGCACCGGGGAGCTGTTTTTT.

Only one count was recorded for this clone. V is TRBV6-2 or TRBV6-3 and J is TRBJ1-1; TRBD1 aligns across 9 bases. V lost 6 bases to trimming and J lost 5 bases; unmatched junction nucleotides: 10. CDR3 length: 15 amino acids. In germline, CDR1 is MNHEY, CDR2 SVGEGT. The CDR3 sequence is CASSPNRGRGTEAFF. CDR3 nucleotides: TGTGCCAGCAGCCCGAACAGGGGGCGAGGTACTGAAGCTTTCTTT.

The chain carries TRBV2 and TRBJ1-2, with D perhaps matching TRBD1 (6 bases). This CDR3 has 15 amino acids. V was trimmed by 2 bases and J by 9 bases, leaving 19 bases between them. Germline V lookup: CDR1 SNHLY, CDR2 FYNNEI. CDR3 coding DNA: TGTGCCAGCAGTGAAAAGCGAGGACAGACGGCGAGCTACACCTTC. This sequence encodes CASSEKRGQTASYTF.

The rearrangement links TRBV2 to TRBJ2-5; D perhaps matches TRBD2 (5 bases). The length of the CDR3 is 14 residues. Trimming left V 7 bases short and J 7 bases short, with 19 bases between. CDR1 is SNHLY and CDR2 is FYNNEI in the germline V gene. The CDR3 loop is CASTIPDGEGTQYF. CDR3 DNA: TGTGCCAGCACCATTCCCGACGGGGAAGGGACCCAGTACTTC.

The V gene is TRBV3-1 (or the pseudogene TRBV3-2), the J gene TRBJ2-7, with 7 positions matching TRBD2. V shed 5 bases and J 3 bases; nucleotides not matched to a gene: 7. The CDR3 contains 14 residues. Germline CDR1 is LGHDT and CDR2 is YNNKEL (reference sequence). CDR3 nucleotide sequence: TGTGCCAGCAGCTTCGGGGCGGGAGACTACGAGCAGTACGTC. Translating it yields CASSFGAGDYEQYV.

V usage is TRBV4-3 and J usage is TRBJ1-1; 9 bases map to TRBD1. There are 15 residues in the CDR3. Trimming at V came to 2 bases and at J to 5 bases, leaving 6 bases not matched to a gene. In germline, CDR1 is LGHNA, CDR2 YSLEER. The chain's CDR3 is CASSQLPGQGTEAFF. In DNA, the CDR3 is TGCGCCAGCAGCCAACTACCCGGACAGGGGACTGAAGCTTTCTTT.